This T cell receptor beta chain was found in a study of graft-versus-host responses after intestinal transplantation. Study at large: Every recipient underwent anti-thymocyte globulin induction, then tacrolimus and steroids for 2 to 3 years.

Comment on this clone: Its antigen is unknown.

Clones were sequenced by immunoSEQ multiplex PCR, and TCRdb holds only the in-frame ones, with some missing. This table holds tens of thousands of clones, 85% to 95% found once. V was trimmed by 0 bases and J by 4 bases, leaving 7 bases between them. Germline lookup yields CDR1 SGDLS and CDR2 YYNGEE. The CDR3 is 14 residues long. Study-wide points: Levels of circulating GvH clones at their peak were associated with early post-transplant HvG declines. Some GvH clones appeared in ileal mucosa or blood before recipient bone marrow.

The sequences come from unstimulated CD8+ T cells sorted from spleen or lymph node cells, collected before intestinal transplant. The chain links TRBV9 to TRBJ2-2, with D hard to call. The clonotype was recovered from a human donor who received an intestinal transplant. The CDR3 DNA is TGTGCCAGCAGCGTAGGCGGATCCACCGGGGAGCTGTTTTTT. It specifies CASSVGGSTGELFF.